The clone carrying this T cell receptor (beta chain) is deemed medium-sized. Authors' analysis steps: Estimation of nucleated cell counts was performed using reference gene primer amplification. Repertoires were generated with immunoSEQ multiplex PCR, while TCRdb's copy carries only in-frame clones and drops some. V, J and clone size reflect that table, while D and trimming were determined from the DNA. The table shows 150,000 to 200,000 clones, with roughly 84% occurring only once. The source of the sample is a study of blood T cell repertoires in COVID-19. Germline lookup yields CDR1 SGHRS and CDR2 YFSETQ. With 2 bases removed from V and 0 bases from J, the gap between germline ends came to 11 bases. This CDR3 region has 15 residues.

Sequencing was carried out using peripheral blood. This TCR derives from a person aged 65 to 85 with COVID-19, enrolled during active disease. The chain links TRBV5-1 to TRBJ1-2; D perhaps matches TRBD1 (5 bases). CDR3 in amino acids: CASSLGQGANYGYTF. As DNA, the CDR3 is TGCGCCAGCAGCTTAGGGCAGGGCGCTAACTATGGCTACACCTTC.